What follows are 27 T cell receptor beta chains derived from one specimen sequenced in a study of a mutant IDH1 vaccine in newly diagnosed glioma. Sequencing was performed with immunoSEQ multiplex PCR; in TCRdb, only in-frame clones are kept and a portion is missing. Found here are approximately 47,000 clones, 88% of them singletons; the top ten hold around 5.7%. These receptors are not linked to any known antigen. Time point of the sample: week 35, safety follow-up. Vaccination comprised doses that each held 300 ug of mutant IDH1 20-mer peptide, plus topical imiquimod. The specimen comprised PBMCs, sampled from a glioma patient whose treatment included an IDH1 peptide vaccine. Receptors originate from a woman in her forties with glioma.

This clone showed up just once. CDR3 sequence: CASRYSGETGELFF. CDR3 nucleotide sequence: TGCGCCAGCCGTTATTCTGGAGAAACCGGGGAGCTGTTTTTT. This chain connects TRBV4-1 to TRBJ2-2; D remains ambiguous. This CDR3 contains 14 residues. The germline V gene has CDR1 MGHRA and CDR2 YSYEKL. The V gene lost 8 bases and the J gene lost 5 bases, with 15 bases spanning the gap.

This chain joins TRBV15 and TRBJ2-5; D possibly uses TRBD1 or TRBD2 (5 bases each). V was cut by 7 bases and J by 5 bases, with 14 bases left in between. The CDR3 has 13 residues. In germline, CDR1 is LNHNV, CDR2 YYDKDF (reference sequence). CDR3 residues: CATTLGVKETQYF. CDR3 DNA: TGTGCCACCACCCTGGGGGTAAAGGAGACCCAGTACTTC. The full variable domain, rest sourced from reference TRBV15 and TRBJ2-5, is DAMVIQNPRYQVTQFGKPVTLSCSQTLNHNVMYWYQQKSSQAPKLLFHYYDKDFNNEADTPDNFQSRRPNTSFCFLDIRSPGLGDTAMYLCATTLGVKETQYFGPGTRLLVL.

J is TRBJ1-1 and V is TRBV27; D remains ambiguous. Germline CDR1 reads MNHEY; CDR2 reads SMNVEV (reference sequence). Trimming stripped 2 bases from V and 0 bases from J, with 4 bases between. The CDR3 contains 13 residues. CDR3 sequence (DNA): TGTGCCAGCAGTTTAGGACTGAACACTGAAGCTTTCTTT. Its protein product is CASSLGLNTEAFF.

CDR3 nucleotides: TGTGCCAGTAGAGCAACGACAGGGACAGGGGGACGATCACCCCTCCACTTT. Its protein product is CASRATTGTGGRSPLHF. This sequence joins TRBV19 and TRBJ1-6, with TRBD1 identical over 11 bases. The CDR3 covers 17 residues. V lost 6 bases to trimming and J lost 10 bases; unmatched junction nucleotides: 14. Germline lookup yields CDR1 LNHDA and CDR2 SQIVND (reference sequence).

The chain joins TRBV9 to TRBJ2-7; D is undetermined. This CDR3 comprises 14 residues. V dropped 4 bases and J dropped 1 base, with 12 bases sitting between them. Germline V lookup: CDR1 SGDLS, CDR2 YYNGEE. CDR3 DNA sequence: TGTGCCAGCAGCCCCTCAGGACGGTCCTACGAGCAGTACTTC. Translation: CASSPSGRSYEQYF.

V gene TRBV4-1 combines with J gene TRBJ2-1; no definite D call. The germline V gene has CDR1 MGHRA and CDR2 YSYEKL. The CDR3 runs 12 residues. The germline V and J ends were trimmed by 1 base and 9 bases, with 7 bases remaining between them. CDR3 sequence: CASSQGRVEQFF. The CDR3 DNA follows: TGCGCCAGCAGCCAAGGTAGAGTTGAGCAGTTCTTC.

This chain connects TRBV30 to TRBJ1-2; tentative D call: TRBD1 (6 bases). Per germline, CDR1 GTSNPN and CDR2 SVGIG (reference sequence). This CDR3 has 14 amino acids. V was trimmed by 0 bases and J by 6 bases, leaving 14 bases between them. The CDR3: CAWSVTGGGDGYTF. CDR3 DNA sequence: TGTGCCTGGAGTGTAACGGGGGGCGGAGATGGCTACACCTTC.

The V gene is TRBV7-9, the J gene TRBJ2-2; 9 bases map to TRBD1. CDR1 is SEHNR, CDR2 FQNEAQ, per germline (reference sequence). The CDR3 totals 14 residues. V lost 6 bases, J lost 4 bases, and 3 bases stayed unmatched. The chain's CDR3 is CASRGQGTTGELFF. The CDR3 region has the DNA TGTGCCAGCAGGGGACAGGGTACCACCGGGGAGCTGTTTTTT.

This clone was picked up one time. The J gene is TRBJ2-2, the V gene TRBV4-3; 9 positions agree with TRBD1. The germline V gene encodes CDR1 LGHNA and CDR2 YSLEER. The CDR3 sequence is 17 residues long. J gave up 3 bases and V 2 bases, and 7 bases lay outside the gene matches. The CDR3 reads CASSQYRGREDTGELFF. CDR3 bases: TGCGCCAGCAGCCAATACAGGGGGCGCGAGGACACCGGGGAGCTGTTTTTT.

This chain links TRBV7-2 with TRBJ2-3; 9 bases line up with TRBD2. In germline, CDR1 is SGHTA, CDR2 FQGNSA. The V gene end was trimmed by 5 bases and the J gene end by 6 bases; junction bases not matched to a gene: 18. The CDR3 spans 18 residues. CDR3 sequence: CASSPPPWLAGILDTQYF. The DNA of the CDR3 is TGTGCCAGCAGCCCCCCACCGTGGCTAGCGGGGATTTTGGATACGCAGTATTTT.

V is TRBV4-1 and J is TRBJ2-1; 9 nucleotides match TRBD2. This CDR3 spans 15 amino acids. The V segment lost 4 bases and the J segment 3 bases; nucleotides outside the gene matches: 4. Looked up from germline, CDR1 is MGHRA and CDR2 is YSYEKL. CDR3 DNA sequence: TGCGCCAGCAGCCTGACTAGCGGACACTACAATGAGCAGTTCTTC. Protein sequence: CASSLTSGHYNEQFF.

The chain joins TRBV18 to TRBJ1-2; 8 positions match TRBD1. CDR1 is KGHSH and CDR2 is LQKENI in the germline V gene. CDR3 length equals 14 residues. The V gene end was trimmed by 3 bases and the J gene end by 5 bases; junction bases not matched to a gene: 5. The CDR3 sequence is CASSPDRGTYGYTF. CDR3 nucleotides: TGTGCCAGCTCACCCGACAGGGGTACATATGGCTACACCTTC. Using reference TRBV18 and TRBJ1-2 for the parts outside the CDR3, the full variable domain is NAGVMQNPRHLVRRRGQEARLRCSPMKGHSHVYWYRQLPEEGLKFMVYLQKENIIDESGMPKERFSAEFPKEGPSILRIQQVVRGDSAAYFCASSPDRGTYGYTFGSGTRLTVV.

The V gene is TRBV14, the J gene TRBJ2-5; TRBD2 agrees at 10 bases. The CDR3 has 15 amino acids. CDR1 and CDR2 from the germline V gene are SGHDN and FVKESK. Trimming at V came to 2 bases and at J to 2 bases, leaving 2 bases not matched to a gene. CDR3 DNA sequence: TGTGCCAGCAGCCAAACTAGCGGGGTTCAAGAGACCCAGTACTTC. Translation gives CASSQTSGVQETQYF.

This clone is a singleton in its sample. This chain uses TRBV7-2 with TRBJ2-7; 12 bases agree with TRBD1. This CDR3 region has 15 residues. In germline, CDR1 is SGHTA, CDR2 FQGNSA. Unmatched junction bases numbered 11, after V lost 5 bases and J lost 9 bases. CDR3 residues: CASSPRGTGGMVQYF. The CDR3 DNA sequence: TGTGCCAGCAGCCCCAGGGGGACAGGGGGCATGGTGCAGTACTTC.

The chain employs TRBV10-3 and TRBJ2-1; D may be TRBD2 (7 bases). Germline CDR1 reads ENHRY; CDR2 reads SYGVKD. This CDR3 region has 12 residues. V shed 8 bases and J shed 6 bases, with 11 bases lying between them. CDR3 protein: CAIGGAPNEQFF. The CDR3 bases are TGTGCCATCGGGGGGGCCCCCAATGAGCAGTTCTTC.

This sequence joins TRBV6-1 and TRBJ2-1; 8 bases are shared with TRBD2. Germline CDR1 MNHNS, CDR2 SASEGT. V shed 4 bases, J shed 8 bases, and the junction held 10 bases outside the gene matches. This CDR3 region has 15 residues. This CDR3 reads CASSVGLEFGDEQFF. The CDR3 DNA reads as TGTGCCAGCAGTGTGGGACTAGAATTCGGTGATGAGCAGTTCTTC.

The rearrangement joins TRBV7-9 to TRBJ2-5; D tentatively fits TRBD1 or TRBD2 (5 bases each). CDR1 SEHNR and CDR2 FQNEAQ come from the germline V gene (reference sequence). The CDR3 consists of 14 residues. V was cut by 1 base and J by 2 bases, with 8 bases left in between. The CDR3 nucleotides read TGTGCCAGCAGCTTAGGCAGGGAGCAAGAGACCCAGTACTTC. Encoded protein: CASSLGREQETQYF.

The J gene is TRBJ2-2, the V gene TRBV2, with D unclear. The germline CDR1 and CDR2 sequences are SNHLY and FYNNEI. V shed 2 bases and J shed 0 bases, with 10 bases lying between them. The CDR3 is 16 residues long. Here the CDR3 reads CASSEIAFTNTGELFF. In DNA, the CDR3 is TGTGCCAGCAGTGAAATCGCTTTCACGAACACCGGGGAGCTGTTTTTT.

V usage is TRBV29-1 and J usage is TRBJ1-2; unclear D gene. The V end lost 3 bases, the J end lost 10 bases, and 9 bases lay between the germline ends. This CDR3 has 10 residues. Per the germline V gene, CDR1 is SQVTM and CDR2 is ANQGSEA. The CDR3, as DNA: TGCAGCGTTGAGGAAGCATTCTACACCTTC. Its translation is CSVEEAFYTF.

The chain carries TRBV4-3 and TRBJ1-1, with D uncertain. This CDR3 has 12 amino acids. CDR1 is LGHNA and CDR2 is YSLEER in the germline V gene. Trimming stripped 4 bases from V and 1 base from J, with 4 bases between. CDR3 bases: TGCGCCAGCAGCCGACAGAACACTGAAGCTTTCTTT. It yields the protein CASSRQNTEAFF.

The rearrangement links TRBV2 to TRBJ2-3; D possibly matches TRBD1 or TRBD2 (6 bases each). The CDR3 loop spans 17 amino acids. Germline CDR1 is SNHLY and CDR2 is FYNNEI. Trimming shortened V by 7 bases and J by 3 bases, and 23 bases separated the two germline ends. The CDR3 bases are TGTGCCAGCACCCGAGGTTGGGGGCGAGGGGGGACAGATACGCAGTATTTT. Its protein product is CASTRGWGRGGTDTQYF.

This sequence joins TRBV11-2 and TRBJ1-1, with TRBD1 identical over 9 bases. Germline values: CDR1 SGHAT, CDR2 FQNNGV. V lost 6 bases to trimming and J lost 3 bases; unmatched junction nucleotides: 11. The CDR3 is 16 amino acids. This CDR3 is CASRYGQGTGYTEAFF. The CDR3 coding sequence is TGTGCCAGCAGGTACGGGCAGGGGACAGGGTACACTGAAGCTTTCTTT.

This clone was observed once. The chain combines TRBV6-5 with TRBJ2-3; no clear D gene. Germline V CDR1 and CDR2: MNHEY, SVGAGI. The CDR3 totals 15 residues. The V end was cut by 0 bases, the J end by 3 bases, with 10 bases between. The CDR3 is CASSYSNVITDTQYF. CDR3 bases: TGTGCCAGCAGTTACTCGAACGTAATAACAGATACGCAGTATTTT.

This clone was seen only a few times. The CDR3 bases are TGCGCCAGCAGCCAAGAATGGGATACGCAGTATTTT. Protein sequence: CASSQEWDTQYF. The gene calls are TRBV4-1 and TRBJ2-3; D unclear. The V gene's germline CDR1 is MGHRA and CDR2 YSYEKL. The V gene lost 0 bases and the J gene lost 6 bases, with 4 bases spanning the gap. The CDR3 totals 12 residues.

The J gene is TRBJ1-5, the V gene TRBV7-8; D unclear. This CDR3 has 15 residues. With 5 bases removed from V and 2 bases from J, the gap between germline ends came to 13 bases. Germline V gene sequence: CDR1 SGHVS, CDR2 FQNEAQ. The CDR3 loop reads CASSLRRDGNQPQHF. The DNA for the CDR3 is TGTGCCAGCAGCCTGCGGCGCGACGGCAATCAGCCCCAGCATTTT.

This rearrangement joins TRBV5-4 to TRBJ2-5, with D perhaps TRBD1 or TRBD2 (5 bases each). Trimming pared 4 bases from V and 5 bases from J, leaving 12 bases between. The CDR3 is 13 amino acids. Germline loops: CDR1 SGHNT, CDR2 YYREEE (reference sequence). CDR3 loop: CASSPGRQETQYF. The CDR3 DNA is TGTGCCAGCAGCCCGGGACGACAGGAGACCCAGTACTTC.

The chain combines TRBV4-3 with TRBJ2-3; D may correspond to TRBD1 or TRBD2 (6 bases each). Trimming pared 4 bases from V and 2 bases from J, leaving 16 bases between. This CDR3 comprises 16 residues. Germline lookup yields CDR1 LGHNA and CDR2 YSLEER. The CDR3 region is CASSRGEGGYTDTQYF. The CDR3 region has the DNA TGCGCCAGCAGCCGGGGTGAGGGGGGATACACAGATACGCAGTATTTT.